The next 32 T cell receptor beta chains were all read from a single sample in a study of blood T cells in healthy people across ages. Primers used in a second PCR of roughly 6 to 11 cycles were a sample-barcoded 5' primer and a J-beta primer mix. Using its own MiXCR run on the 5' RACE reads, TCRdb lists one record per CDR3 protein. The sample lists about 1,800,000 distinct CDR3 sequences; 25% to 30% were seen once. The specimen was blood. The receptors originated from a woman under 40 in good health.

CDR3 amino acids: CSVSLREANYGYTF. CDR3 coding DNA: TGCAGCGTTTCTTTAAGGGAAGCTAACTATGGCTACACCTTC. This chain links TRBV29-1 with TRBJ1-2, with D hard to call. This CDR3 spans 14 amino acids. Germline values: CDR1 SQVTM, CDR2 ANQGSEA. Trimming cost V 5 bases and J 0 bases, with 13 bases left between them.

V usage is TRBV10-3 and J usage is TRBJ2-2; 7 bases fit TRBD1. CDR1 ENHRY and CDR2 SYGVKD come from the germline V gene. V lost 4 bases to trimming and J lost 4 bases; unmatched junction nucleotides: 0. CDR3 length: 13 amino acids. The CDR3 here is CAISGTGTGELFF. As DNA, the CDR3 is TGTGCCATCAGTGGGACAGGCACCGGGGAGCTGTTTTTT.

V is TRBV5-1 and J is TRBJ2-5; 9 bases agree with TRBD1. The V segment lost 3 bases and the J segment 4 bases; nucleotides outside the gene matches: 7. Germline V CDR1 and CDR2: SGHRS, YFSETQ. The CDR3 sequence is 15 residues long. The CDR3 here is CASSWGTGGAETQYF. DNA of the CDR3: TGCGCCAGCAGCTGGGGCACAGGGGGCGCAGAGACCCAGTACTTC.

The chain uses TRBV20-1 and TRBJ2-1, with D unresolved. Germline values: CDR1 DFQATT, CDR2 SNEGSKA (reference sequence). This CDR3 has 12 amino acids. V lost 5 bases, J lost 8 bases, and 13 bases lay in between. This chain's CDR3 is CSAPSSLDEQFF. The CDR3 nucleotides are TGCAGTGCTCCATCTAGTTTGGATGAGCAGTTCTTC.

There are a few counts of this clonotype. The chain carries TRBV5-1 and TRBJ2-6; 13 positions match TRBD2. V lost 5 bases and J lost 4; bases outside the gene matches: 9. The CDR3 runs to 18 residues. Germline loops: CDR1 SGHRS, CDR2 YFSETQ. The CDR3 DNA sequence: TGCGCCAGCAGGAGGACTAGCGGGGGTTCGAGAGGGGCCAACGTCCTGACTTTC. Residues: CASRRTSGGSRGANVLTF.

The CDR3: CSAREEGDQPQHF. In DNA form, the CDR3 reads TGCAGTGCTAGAGAAGAAGGGGATCAGCCCCAGCATTTT. This chain joins TRBV20-1 and TRBJ1-5, with D possibly matching TRBD1 (5 bases). There are 13 residues in the CDR3. Trimming stripped 0 bases from V and 5 bases from J, with 8 bases between. Germline lookup yields CDR1 DFQATT and CDR2 SNEGSKA (reference sequence).

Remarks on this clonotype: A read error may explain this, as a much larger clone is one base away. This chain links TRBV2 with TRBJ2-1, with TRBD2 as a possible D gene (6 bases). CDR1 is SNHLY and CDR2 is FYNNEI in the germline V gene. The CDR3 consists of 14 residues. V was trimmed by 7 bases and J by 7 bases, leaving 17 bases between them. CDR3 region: CASTQTGVSNEQFF. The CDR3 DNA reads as TGTGCCAGCACCCAAACGGGGGTTAGTAATGAGCAGTTCTTC.

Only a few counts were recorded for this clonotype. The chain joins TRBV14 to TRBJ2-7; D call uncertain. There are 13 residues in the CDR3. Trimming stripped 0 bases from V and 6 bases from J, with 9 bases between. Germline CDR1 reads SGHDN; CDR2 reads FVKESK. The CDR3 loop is CASSQDRPSEQYF. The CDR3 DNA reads TGTGCCAGCAGCCAAGACAGGCCCTCCGAGCAGTACTTC.

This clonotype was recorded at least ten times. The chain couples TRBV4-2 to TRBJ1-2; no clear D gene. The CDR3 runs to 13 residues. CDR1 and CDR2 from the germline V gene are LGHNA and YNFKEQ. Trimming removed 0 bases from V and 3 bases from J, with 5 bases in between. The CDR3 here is CASSQDSDYGYTF. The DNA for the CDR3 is TGTGCCAGCAGCCAAGATAGCGACTATGGCTACACCTTC.

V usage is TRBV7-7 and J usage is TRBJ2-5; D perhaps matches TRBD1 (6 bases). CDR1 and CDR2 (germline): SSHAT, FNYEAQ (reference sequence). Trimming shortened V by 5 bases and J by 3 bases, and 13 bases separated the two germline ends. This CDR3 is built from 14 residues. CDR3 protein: CASSPGTTKETQYF. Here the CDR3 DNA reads TGTGCCAGCAGCCCCGGGACAACCAAAGAGACCCAGTACTTC.

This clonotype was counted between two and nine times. The CDR3 region is CASSLRAGVRTGELFF. CDR3 nucleotides: TGTGCCAGCAGCTTAAGAGCGGGAGTACGGACCGGGGAGCTGTTTTTT. The chain combines TRBV7-2 with TRBJ2-2; 8 bases are shared with TRBD2. With V trimmed by 2 bases and J by 5 bases, 7 bases remained unmatched. This CDR3 spans 16 amino acids. Germline lookup yields CDR1 SGHTA and CDR2 FQGNSA. Complete variable domain (other parts from reference TRBV7-2 and TRBJ2-2): GAGVSQSPSNKVTEKGKDVELRCDPISGHTALYWYRQSLGQGLEFLIYFQGNSAPDKSGLPSDRFSAERTGGSVSTLTIQRTQQEDSAVYLCASSLRAGVRTGELFFGEGSRLTVL.

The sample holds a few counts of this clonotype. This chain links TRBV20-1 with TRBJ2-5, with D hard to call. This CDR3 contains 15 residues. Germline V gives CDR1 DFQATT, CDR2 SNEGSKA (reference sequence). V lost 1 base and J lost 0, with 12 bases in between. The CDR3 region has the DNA TGCAGTGCTAGAGCCCCCGAAGGGTACCAAGAGACCCAGTACTTC. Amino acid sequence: CSARAPEGYQETQYF.

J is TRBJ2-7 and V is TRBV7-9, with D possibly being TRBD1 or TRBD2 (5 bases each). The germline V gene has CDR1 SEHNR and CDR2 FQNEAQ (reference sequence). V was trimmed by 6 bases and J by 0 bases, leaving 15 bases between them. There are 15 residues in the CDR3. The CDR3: CASSYPGRSSYEQYF. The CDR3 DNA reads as TGTGCCAGCAGTTACCCGGGACGGAGCTCCTACGAGCAGTACTTC.

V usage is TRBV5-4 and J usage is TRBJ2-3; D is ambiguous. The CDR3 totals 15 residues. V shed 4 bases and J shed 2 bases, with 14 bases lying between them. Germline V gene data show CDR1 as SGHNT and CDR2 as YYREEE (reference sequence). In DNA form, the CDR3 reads TGTGCCAGCAGCCCCGCTCTCTTCAACACAGATACGCAGTATTTT. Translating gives CASSPALFNTDTQYF.

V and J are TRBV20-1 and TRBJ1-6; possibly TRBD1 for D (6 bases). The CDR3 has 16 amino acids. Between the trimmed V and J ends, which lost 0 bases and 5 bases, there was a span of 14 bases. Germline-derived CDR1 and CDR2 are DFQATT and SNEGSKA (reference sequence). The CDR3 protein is CSARDWETGNNSPLHF. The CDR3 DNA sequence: TGCAGTGCTAGAGATTGGGAAACAGGGAATAATTCACCCCTCCACTTT.

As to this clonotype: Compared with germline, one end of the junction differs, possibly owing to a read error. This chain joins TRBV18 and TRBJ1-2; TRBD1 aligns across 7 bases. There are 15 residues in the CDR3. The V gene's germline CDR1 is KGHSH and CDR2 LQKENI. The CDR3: CTSSPKGALNYGYTF. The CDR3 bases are TGTACCAGCTCACCCAAGGGGGCGCTTAACTATGGCTACACCTTC. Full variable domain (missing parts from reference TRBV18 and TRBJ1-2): NAGVMQNPRHLVRRRGQEARLRCSPMKGHSHVYWYRQLPEEGLKFMVYLQKENIIDESGMPKERFSAEFPKEGPSILRIQQVVRGDSAAYFCTSSPKGALNYGYTFGSGTRLTVV.

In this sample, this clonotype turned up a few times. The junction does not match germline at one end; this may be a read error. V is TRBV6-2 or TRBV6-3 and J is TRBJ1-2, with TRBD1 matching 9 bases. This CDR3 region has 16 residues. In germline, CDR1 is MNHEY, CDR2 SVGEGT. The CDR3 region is CASSQPGQGRIYGCTF. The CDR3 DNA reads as TGTGCCAGCAGTCAACCGGGACAGGGCCGCATCTATGGCTGCACCTTC.

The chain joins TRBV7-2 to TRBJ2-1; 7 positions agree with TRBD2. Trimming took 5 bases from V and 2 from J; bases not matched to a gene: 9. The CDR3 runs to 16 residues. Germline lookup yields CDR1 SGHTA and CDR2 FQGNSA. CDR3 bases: TGTGCCAGCAGCCCGCGTGGCAGCGGGGCCTACAATGAGCAGTTCTTC. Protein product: CASSPRGSGAYNEQFF.

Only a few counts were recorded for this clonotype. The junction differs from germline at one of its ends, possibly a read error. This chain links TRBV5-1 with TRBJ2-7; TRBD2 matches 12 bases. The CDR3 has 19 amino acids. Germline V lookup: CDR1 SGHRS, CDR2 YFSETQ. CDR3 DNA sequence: TGCGCCGGCAGCTCACTCGGTTCTAGCGGGGGGGTCCGATCCTACGAGCAGTACTTC. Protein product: CAGSSLGSSGGVRSYEQYF.

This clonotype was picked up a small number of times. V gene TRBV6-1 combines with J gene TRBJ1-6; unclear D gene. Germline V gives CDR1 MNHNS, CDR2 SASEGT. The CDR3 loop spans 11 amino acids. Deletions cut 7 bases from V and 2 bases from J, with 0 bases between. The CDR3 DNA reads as TGTGCCAGCACCTATAATTCACCCCTCCACTTT. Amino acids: CASTYNSPLHF.

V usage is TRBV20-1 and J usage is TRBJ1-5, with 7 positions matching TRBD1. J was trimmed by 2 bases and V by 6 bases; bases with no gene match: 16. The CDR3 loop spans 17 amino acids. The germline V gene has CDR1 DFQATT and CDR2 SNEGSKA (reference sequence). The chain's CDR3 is CSAPRQGLTPGNQPQHF. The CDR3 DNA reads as TGCAGTGCACCCCGACAGGGACTTACACCAGGCAATCAGCCCCAGCATTTT.

This CDR3 reads CASSGEAVPYNEQFF. CDR3 nucleotides: TGTGCCAGCAGTGGGGAGGCGGTACCTTACAATGAGCAGTTCTTC. The rearrangement links TRBV2 to TRBJ2-1, with D possibly being TRBD2 (6 bases). The V gene lost 4 bases and the J gene lost 4 bases, with 14 bases spanning the gap. The CDR3 totals 15 residues. From germline, CDR1 is SNHLY and CDR2 FYNNEI.

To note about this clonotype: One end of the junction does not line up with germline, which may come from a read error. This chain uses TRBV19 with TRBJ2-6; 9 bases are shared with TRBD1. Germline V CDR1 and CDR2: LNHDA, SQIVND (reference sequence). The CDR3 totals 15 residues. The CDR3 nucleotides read TGTGCCACAACCCGGGACAGGGCCGGGGCCAGCGTCCTGACTTTC. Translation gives CATTRDRAGASVLTF.

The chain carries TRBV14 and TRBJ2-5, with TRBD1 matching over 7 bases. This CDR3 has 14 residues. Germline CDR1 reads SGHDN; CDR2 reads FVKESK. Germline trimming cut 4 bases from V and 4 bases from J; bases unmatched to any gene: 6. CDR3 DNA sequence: TGTGCCAGCAGCCCCAGGGGGTTCGGAGAGACCCAGTACTTC. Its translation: CASSPRGFGETQYF.

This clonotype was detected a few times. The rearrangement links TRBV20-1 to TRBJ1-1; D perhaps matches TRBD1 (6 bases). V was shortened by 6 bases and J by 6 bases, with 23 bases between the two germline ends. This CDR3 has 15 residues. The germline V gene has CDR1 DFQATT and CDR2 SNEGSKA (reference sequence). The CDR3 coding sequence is TGCAGTGCCCCACGGGGGCTTGGTCAAGACGCTGAAGCTTTCTTT. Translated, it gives CSAPRGLGQDAEAFF.

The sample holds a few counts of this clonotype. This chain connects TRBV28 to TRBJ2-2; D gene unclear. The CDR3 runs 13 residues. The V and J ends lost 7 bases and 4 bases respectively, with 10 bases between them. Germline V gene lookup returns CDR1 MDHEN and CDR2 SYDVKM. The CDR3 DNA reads TGTGCCAGCACCTTACACGGCACCGGGGAGCTGTTTTTT. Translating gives CASTLHGTGELFF. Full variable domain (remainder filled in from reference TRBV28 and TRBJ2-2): DVKVTQSSRYLVKRTGEKVFLECVQDMDHENMFWYRQDPGLGLRLIYFSYDVKMKEKGDIPEGYSVSREKKERFSLILESASTNQTSMYLCASTLHGTGELFFGEGSRLTVL.

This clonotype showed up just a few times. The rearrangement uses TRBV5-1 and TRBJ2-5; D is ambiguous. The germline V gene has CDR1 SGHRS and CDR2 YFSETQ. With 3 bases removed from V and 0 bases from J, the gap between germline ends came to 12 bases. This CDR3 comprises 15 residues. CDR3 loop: CASSSTHHNQETQYF. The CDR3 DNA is TGCGCCAGCAGCTCTACTCACCACAACCAAGAGACCCAGTACTTC.

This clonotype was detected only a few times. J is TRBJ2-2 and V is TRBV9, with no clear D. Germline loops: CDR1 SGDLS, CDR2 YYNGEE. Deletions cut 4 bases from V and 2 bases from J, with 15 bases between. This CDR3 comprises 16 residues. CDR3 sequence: CASSPRPGPNTGELFF. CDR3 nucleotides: TGTGCCAGCAGCCCGCGCCCGGGTCCCAACACCGGGGAGCTGTTTTTT.

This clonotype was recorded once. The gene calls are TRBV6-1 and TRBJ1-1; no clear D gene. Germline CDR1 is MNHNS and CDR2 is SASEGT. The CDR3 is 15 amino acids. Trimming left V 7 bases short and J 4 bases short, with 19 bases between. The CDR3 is CASTLGIPLGTEAFF. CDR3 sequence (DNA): TGTGCCAGCACCTTGGGCATCCCGTTGGGCACTGAAGCTTTCTTT.

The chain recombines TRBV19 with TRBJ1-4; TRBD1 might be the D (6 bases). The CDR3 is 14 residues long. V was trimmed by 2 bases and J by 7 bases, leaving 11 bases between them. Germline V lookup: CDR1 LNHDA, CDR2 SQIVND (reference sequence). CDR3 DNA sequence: TGTGCCAGTAGTATAAGTCGAGGGGGTGAAAAACTGTTTTTT. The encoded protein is CASSISRGGEKLFF.

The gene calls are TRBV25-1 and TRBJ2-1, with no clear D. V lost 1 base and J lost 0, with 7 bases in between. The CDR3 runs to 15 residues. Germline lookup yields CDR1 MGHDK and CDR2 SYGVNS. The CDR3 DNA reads TGTGCCAGCAGTGAATCAATGAACTCCTACAATGAGCAGTTCTTC. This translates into CASSESMNSYNEQFF.

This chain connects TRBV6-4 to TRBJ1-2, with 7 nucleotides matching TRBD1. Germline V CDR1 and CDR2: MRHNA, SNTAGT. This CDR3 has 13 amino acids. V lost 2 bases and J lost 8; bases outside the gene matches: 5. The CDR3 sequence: CASSDRGPEGYTF. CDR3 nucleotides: TGTGCCAGCAGTGACAGGGGGCCCGAAGGCTACACCTTC.